These T cell receptor beta chains were read from a single sample in a study of T cell responses to AZD1222 COVID-19 vaccine. Generated by immunoSEQ multiplex PCR, the TCRdb table keeps only in-frame clones and is missing some. The data contain roughly 100,000 clones, roughly 88% of them seen just once; the ten biggest clones take up roughly 26%. The sequenced sample was peripheral blood, obtained on day 0 of AZD1222 vaccination. The receptors shown here come from an adult in good health. The CDR3 runs from the conserved cysteine through the conserved F or W. The D gene is left open where the match is weak. Part of the rows lack a size; the others show once, few, many or a class for expanded clones.

clone size	D gene	V gene	J gene	CDR3 protein	CDR3 DNA
NA	TRBD2	TRBV5-6	TRBJ2-1	CASSLRTSGALREQFF	TGTGCCAGCAGCTTGAGGACTAGCGGGGCGCTTAGGGAGCAGTTCTTC
once	NA	TRBV3-1/TRBV3-2	TRBJ2-1	CASSRNNEQFF	TGTGCCAGCAGCCGGAACAATGAGCAGTTCTTC
NA	NA	TRBV29-1	TRBJ2-7	CSVPGGTAPYEQYF	TGCAGCGTCCCCGGCGGGACTGCCCCCTACGAGCAGTACTTC
NA	NA	TRBV28	TRBJ1-2	CASSPSGRHYGYTF	TGTGCCAGCAGTCCATCCGGTAGGCACTATGGCTACACCTTC
NA	TRBD1	TRBV7-9	TRBJ2-5	CASSYGQGGETQYF	TGTGCCAGCAGCTACGGACAGGGTGGGGAGACCCAGTACTTC
NA	NA	TRBV9	TRBJ1-2	CASSPGASFNYGYTF	TGTGCCAGCAGCCCCGGAGCTTCATTTAACTATGGCTACACCTTC
NA	NA	TRBV3-1/TRBV3-2	TRBJ1-2	CASSPGGGYGYTF	TGTGCCAGCAGCCCCGGGGGGGGCTATGGCTACACCTTC
NA	TRBD1	TRBV19	TRBJ1-5	CASSMGDRGQVSNQPQHF	TGTGCCAGTAGTATGGGGGACAGGGGGCAGGTGAGCAATCAGCCCCAGCATTTT
NA	NA	TRBV6-4	TRBJ2-2	CASSDGRDTGELFF	TGTGCCAGCAGTGACGGTCGGGACACCGGGGAGCTGTTTTTT
NA	TRBD2	TRBV7-2	TRBJ2-7	CASSLVAGEAPYEQYF	TGTGCCAGCAGCTTAGTGGCGGGAGAGGCGCCCTACGAGCAGTACTTC
NA	NA	TRBV28	TRBJ2-5	CASSLAQLTETQYF	TGTGCCAGCAGTTTAGCCCAGTTAACCGAGACCCAGTACTTC
few	NA	TRBV27	TRBJ2-7	CASSLSWGMGCFF	TGTGCCAGCAGTTTATCGTGGGGAATGGGGTGTTTCTTC
NA	NA	TRBV28	TRBJ1-3	CASSPLPSSGNTIYF	TGTGCCAGCAGTCCACTCCCGAGCTCTGGAAACACCATATATTTT
NA	TRBD2	TRBV6-4	TRBJ2-1	CASSEGLAGRNEQFF	TGTGCCAGCAGTGAAGGACTAGCGGGCCGGAATGAGCAGTTCTTC
NA	TRBD1	TRBV5-1	TRBJ2-1	CASSPRDSSYNEQFF	TGCGCCAGCAGCCCCAGGGACAGCTCCTACAATGAGCAGTTCTTC
NA	NA	TRBV30	TRBJ1-1	CAYGAKGDTEAFF	TGTGCCTACGGGGCTAAAGGAGACACTGAAGCTTTCTTT
NA	NA	TRBV18	TRBJ2-1	CASSPPGTVVNEQFF	TGTGCCAGCTCACCACCGGGGACCGTGGTCAATGAGCAGTTCTTC
few	NA	TRBV4-2	TRBJ1-2	CASSQPRDNYGYTF	TGTGCCAGCAGCCAGCCTAGAGATAACTATGGCTACACCTTC
NA	NA	TRBV4-1	TRBJ2-7	CASSQAEFSSYEQYF	TGCGCCAGCAGCCAAGCGGAATTTAGCTCCTACGAGCAGTACTTC
NA	NA	TRBV19	TRBJ1-5	CASSIGPAGAQPQHF	TGTGCCAGTAGTATAGGGCCGGCGGGGGCTCAGCCCCAGCATTTT
NA	TRBD2	TRBV5-1	TRBJ2-3	CASRRTSGGNTDTQYF	TGCGCCAGCAGAAGGACTAGCGGGGGGAACACAGATACGCAGTATTTT
few	TRBD1	TRBV19	TRBJ1-4	CASSVGGTGGEKLFF	TGTGCCAGTAGTGTTGGTGGGACAGGCGGTGAAAAACTGTTTTTT
NA	NA	TRBV27	TRBJ1-5	CASSDSNQPQHF	TGTGCCAGCAGTGATAGCAATCAGCCCCAGCATTTT
NA	TRBD1	TRBV6-4	TRBJ2-7	CANRRDSRSYEQYF	TGTGCCAACAGACGGGACAGCAGATCCTACGAGCAGTACTTC
NA	TRBD1	TRBV19	TRBJ2-2	CASSRDRVTGELFF	TGTGCCAGTAGTAGGGACAGGGTCACCGGGGAGCTGTTTTTT
NA	TRBD2	TRBV28	TRBJ2-7	CASSLTGTSGSSGQYF	TGTGCCAGCAGTTTAACCGGGACTAGCGGGAGTTCAGGGCAGTACTTC
NA	NA	TRBV6-5	TRBJ2-3	CASSFTTLTDTQYF	TGTGCCAGCAGTTTTACAACACTCACAGATACGCAGTATTTT
NA	NA	TRBV7-9	TRBJ2-5	CASSPIGRGETQYF	TGTGCCAGCAGCCCCATCGGCAGGGGAGAGACCCAGTACTTC
once	NA	TRBV9	TRBJ1-5	CASSVSQGPPQHF	TGTGCCAGCAGCGTATCACAGGGTCCGCCCCAGCATTTT
NA	NA	TRBV28	TRBJ1-2	CASSFRRDYGYTF	TGTGCCAGCAGTTTCCGACGGGACTATGGCTACACCTTC
NA	TRBD2	TRBV28	TRBJ2-7	CASSPTSGRRLQYF	TGTGCCAGCAGTCCGACTAGCGGGAGAAGGTTGCAGTACTTC
NA	TRBD1	TRBV5-7	TRBJ2-4	CASSVGTGF	TGTGCCAGCAGCGTAGGGACAGGGTTC
NA	TRBD2	TRBV9	TRBJ2-3	CASSPARSGRTSGLKWGTDTQYF	TGTGCTAGCAGCCCCGCTCGTTCGGGGAGGACTAGCGGCCTGAAGTGGGGCACAGATACGCAGTATTTT
NA	NA	TRBV19	TRBJ2-7	CASSIDLGELYEQYF	TGTGCCAGTAGTATAGATCTCGGGGAGCTCTACGAGCAGTACTTC
few	NA	TRBV2	TRBJ2-7	CATAWERYEQYF	TGTGCCACCGCCTGGGAACGCTACGAGCAGTACTTC
NA	TRBD2	TRBV9	TRBJ2-1	CASSARLALYNEQFF	TGTGCCAGCAGCGCCAGACTAGCCCTCTACAATGAGCAGTTCTTC
NA	NA	TRBV5-1	TRBJ2-5	CASSSASGEGETQYF	TGCGCCAGCAGCTCGGCGAGCGGCGAGGGGGAGACCCAGTACTTC
NA	NA	TRBV29-1	TRBJ2-3	CSVEALVNSDTQYF	TGCAGCGTTGAGGCCCTGGTCAATTCAGATACGCAGTATTTT
NA	NA	TRBV7-6	TRBJ2-3	CASSLGGKDTQYF	TGTGCCAGCAGCTTAGGCGGGAAGGATACGCAGTATTTT
NA	NA	TRBV4-1	TRBJ2-1	CASSQDRMGKINEQFF	TGCGCCAGCAGCCAAGATCGGATGGGGAAAATAAATGAGCAGTTCTTC
NA	NA	TRBV21-1	TRBJ2-3	CASTLNRGTDTQYF	TGTGCCAGCACCCTAAACAGGGGGACAGATACGCAGTATTTT
NA	NA	TRBV29-1	TRBJ2-1	CSVGTPGTDEQFF	TGCAGCGTTGGAACGCCGGGGACCGATGAGCAGTTCTTC
NA	NA	TRBV14	TRBJ2-1	CASSQTPFYNEQFF	TGTGCCAGCAGCCAAACTCCCTTCTACAATGAGCAGTTCTTC
NA	TRBD2	TRBV3-1/TRBV3-2	TRBJ2-7	CASSHPGTSGRYEQYF	TGTGCCAGCAGCCACCCCGGCACTAGCGGGAGATACGAGCAGTACTTC
NA	NA	TRBV5-1	TRBJ1-6	CASRPLGSSYNSPLHF	TGCGCCAGCAGGCCCCTCGGGAGCTCCTATAATTCACCCCTCCACTTT
NA	TRBD1	TRBV28	TRBJ1-3	CASSSSPTGTGNTIYF	TGTGCCAGCAGTTCTTCTCCGACAGGGACTGGAAACACCATATATTTT
once	TRBD2	TRBV5-4	TRBJ2-3	CASSSSSGSTDTQYF	TGTGCCAGCAGCTCCTCTAGCGGGAGCACAGATACGCAGTATTTT
once	NA	TRBV19	TRBJ2-5	CASSIAGSSGETQYF	TGTGCCAGTAGTATCGCTGGCTCCTCAGGGGAGACCCAGTACTTC